These 23 T cell receptor beta chains originate from one sample sequenced in a study of shared clonotypes between healthy human individuals. Assay: immunoSEQ multiplex PCR; the TCRdb copy retains only in-frame clones and omits some. The sample holds about 820,000 clones, 80% to 95% seen once. In the naive CD8 group, cells lacked CD45RO and were positively selected for CCR7, so terminally differentiated effector memory CD45RA+ cells were left out. The sequencing input was naive CD8+ T cells sorted from blood. The receptors were sampled from a man aged 25-40 years in good health.

The count of this clone is one. The chain couples TRBV11-2 to TRBJ2-1, with 7 bases fitting TRBD1. The V gene end was trimmed by 0 bases and the J gene end by 7 bases; junction bases not matched to a gene: 9. Germline-derived CDR1 and CDR2 are SGHAT and FQNNGV. This CDR3 is 16 amino acids long. The CDR3 coding sequence is TGTGCCAGCAGCTTAGATCGATCAGGGGGAAGGAATGAGCAGTTCTTC. It codes for CASSLDRSGGRNEQFF. Full variable domain (rest looked up from reference TRBV11-2 and TRBJ2-1): EAGVAQSPRYKIIEKRQSVAFWCNPISGHATLYWYQQILGQGPKLLIQFQNNGVVDDSQLPKDRFSAERLKGVDSTLKIQPAKLEDSAVYLCASSLDRSGGRNEQFFGPGTRLTVL.

V and J are TRBV28 and TRBJ2-1; D possibly matches TRBD1 or TRBD2 (5 bases each). CDR1 MDHEN and CDR2 SYDVKM come from the germline V gene. Trimming stripped 6 bases from V and 8 bases from J, with 20 bases between. This CDR3 is built from 15 residues. The CDR3 DNA is TGTGCCAGCAGGACCGGGACGGAGTCAAGGGATGAGCAGTTCTTC. The encoded protein is CASRTGTESRDEQFF.

This clone was observed once. The gene calls are TRBV5-1 and TRBJ1-1, with a possible D match to TRBD1 (5 bases). Looked up from germline, CDR1 is SGHRS and CDR2 is YFSETQ. This CDR3 comprises 16 residues. V was trimmed by 4 bases and J by 3 bases, leaving 19 bases between them. CDR3 region: CASSTDKLRSDTEAFF. In DNA form, the CDR3 reads TGCGCCAGCAGCACGGACAAACTGAGGTCAGACACTGAAGCTTTCTTT.

The chain employs TRBV13 and TRBJ2-7; D is uncertain. The germline gives CDR1 PRHDT, CDR2 FYEKMQ (reference sequence). The CDR3 has 13 amino acids. V lost 2 bases and J 4 bases, leaving 9 bases between the germline ends. CDR3 bases: TGTGCCAGCAGCTTATCCTCAGGTTACGAGCAGTACTTC. Translated, it gives CASSLSSGYEQYF.

The table lists this clone with a few counts. This chain joins TRBV11-2 and TRBJ2-7, with D tentatively TRBD1 (5 bases). The V and J ends lost 0 bases and 5 bases respectively, with 8 bases between them. In germline, CDR1 is SGHAT, CDR2 FQNNGV. The CDR3 has 13 residues. CDR3 coding DNA: TGTGCCAGCAGCTTAGAGGGGCAGGACGAGCAGTACTTC. Protein sequence: CASSLEGQDEQYF. The full variable domain, its missing parts supplied by reference TRBV11-2 and TRBJ2-7, is EAGVAQSPRYKIIEKRQSVAFWCNPISGHATLYWYQQILGQGPKLLIQFQNNGVVDDSQLPKDRFSAERLKGVDSTLKIQPAKLEDSAVYLCASSLEGQDEQYFGPGTRLTVT.

In nucleotides, the CDR3 is TGTGCCAGCAGTACCGGGACTAGCGGGATCCTCCGCACAGATACGCAGTATTTT. Protein sequence: CASSTGTSGILRTDTQYF. The rearrangement links TRBV27 to TRBJ2-3; 13 bases align to TRBD2. Germline V gives CDR1 MNHEY, CDR2 SMNVEV (reference sequence). Losses at the gene ends were 5 bases for V and 1 base for J; bases not matched to a gene: 9. The CDR3 has 18 residues.

The V gene is TRBV19, the J gene TRBJ2-7; the match to TRBD1 covers 8 bases. Germline V gives CDR1 LNHDA, CDR2 SQIVND (reference sequence). With V trimmed by 8 bases and J by 2 bases, 2 bases remained unmatched. The CDR3 has 12 amino acids. This CDR3 is CASRQGPYEQYF. The DNA of the CDR3 is TGTGCCAGTCGACAGGGGCCCTACGAGCAGTACTTC.

The chain joins TRBV5-4 to TRBJ2-5, with no clear D. Per the germline V gene, CDR1 is SGHNT and CDR2 is YYREEE (reference sequence). The CDR3 spans 13 residues. V lost 1 base and J 4 bases, leaving 8 bases between the germline ends. Written as DNA, the CDR3 is TGTGCCAGCAGCTTGTTGGCCGCAGAGACCCAGTACTTC. Translating gives CASSLLAAETQYF.

V usage is TRBV19 and J usage is TRBJ2-7, with D possibly called TRBD1 or TRBD2 (6 bases each). CDR3 length: 14 amino acids. Germline assignment: CDR1 LNHDA and CDR2 SQIVND (reference sequence). Deletions cut 10 bases from V and 5 bases from J, with 21 bases between. CDR3 region: CATRSEGVVHEQYF. CDR3 coding DNA: TGTGCCACCCGATCGGAGGGGGTGGTCCACGAGCAGTACTTC.

Notes on this clone: This sample includes further DNA sequences coding for the same CDR3. The rearrangement links TRBV27 to TRBJ2-7; 7 positions match TRBD1. This CDR3 contains 12 residues. Unmatched junction bases numbered 4, after V lost 6 bases and J lost 5 bases. Germline values: CDR1 MNHEY, CDR2 SMNVEV (reference sequence). The CDR3 coding sequence is TGTGCCAGCAGCCTTCAGGGGGACGAGCAGTACTTC. Translated: CASSLQGDEQYF.

J is TRBJ2-7 and V is TRBV19; 9 bases match TRBD1. Germline trimming cut 5 bases from V and 7 bases from J; bases unmatched to any gene: 15. Germline-derived CDR1 and CDR2 are LNHDA and SQIVND (reference sequence). CDR3 size: 16 residues. The CDR3 reads CASSATGTGRPAEQYF. The CDR3 coding sequence is TGTGCCAGTAGTGCTACCGGGACAGGGCGTCCTGCGGAGCAGTACTTC. Variable domain in full (rest from reference TRBV19 and TRBJ2-7): DGGITQSPKYLFRKEGQNVTLSCEQNLNHDAMYWYRQDPGQGLRLIYYSQIVNDFQKGDIAEGYSVSREKKESFPLTVTSAQKNPTAFYLCASSATGTGRPAEQYFGPGTRLTVT.

The chain uses TRBV5-1 and TRBJ2-7; TRBD2 aligns across 12 bases. J was trimmed by 5 bases and V by 4 bases; bases with no gene match: 4. CDR3 length: 14 residues. Germline lookup yields CDR1 SGHRS and CDR2 YFSETQ. This CDR3 reads CASSGLAGSHEQYF. DNA of the CDR3: TGCGCCAGCAGCGGACTAGCGGGATCGCACGAGCAGTACTTC.

The gene calls are TRBV19 and TRBJ2-7; 10 bases agree with TRBD2. The ends lost 4 bases at V and 5 bases at J; junction bases unmatched: 5. The CDR3 covers 14 residues. The germline CDR1 and CDR2 sequences are LNHDA and SQIVND (reference sequence). DNA for the CDR3: TGTGCCAGTAGTAGCCTAGCGGGAGCTGACGAGCAGTACTTC. The encoded protein is CASSSLAGADEQYF. The full variable domain, in which reference TRBV19 and TRBJ2-7 provide the parts outside the CDR3, is DGGITQSPKYLFRKEGQNVTLSCEQNLNHDAMYWYRQDPGQGLRLIYYSQIVNDFQKGDIAEGYSVSREKKESFPLTVTSAQKNPTAFYLCASSSLAGADEQYFGPGTRLTVT.

The table lists this clone with a few counts. This chain joins TRBV11-1 and TRBJ2-2; unclear D gene. CDR1 is SGHAT and CDR2 is FQDESV in the germline V gene (reference sequence). Trimming stripped 5 bases from V and 7 bases from J, with 11 bases between. The CDR3 loop spans 13 amino acids. Here the CDR3 reads CASSPPSGGELFF. The CDR3 nucleotides read TGTGCCAGCAGCCCCCCCTCCGGCGGGGAGCTGTTTTTT.

The chain couples TRBV5-1 to TRBJ2-5; 9 nucleotides line up with TRBD2. There are 14 residues in the CDR3. Germline CDR1 is SGHRS and CDR2 is YFSETQ. Trimming at V came to 4 bases and at J to 4 bases, leaving 5 bases not matched to a gene. The CDR3 sequence is CASSLSSGIETQYF. CDR3 coding DNA: TGCGCCAGCAGCCTGTCTAGCGGGATAGAGACCCAGTACTTC.

This chain connects TRBV5-5 to TRBJ2-7; 12 bases are shared with TRBD1. J was trimmed by 2 bases and V by 3 bases; bases with no gene match: 12. The germline V gene encodes CDR1 SGHKS and CDR2 YYEKEE (reference sequence). The CDR3 loop spans 18 amino acids. DNA of the CDR3: TGTGCCAGCAGCTGGGGACAGGGGGCTTCGGAGAACCCCTACGAGCAGTACTTC. Amino acid sequence: CASSWGQGASENPYEQYF.

The rearrangement joins TRBV27 to TRBJ1-5; D call uncertain. CDR3 size: 14 residues. CDR1 MNHEY and CDR2 SMNVEV come from the germline V gene (reference sequence). The V gene lost 5 bases and the J gene lost 7 bases, with 15 bases spanning the gap. The CDR3: CASSLTGLRQPQHF. As DNA, the CDR3 is TGTGCCAGCAGTCTTACTGGACTGAGACAGCCCCAGCATTTT.

This chain links TRBV5-1 with TRBJ2-7; D possibly corresponds to TRBD1 (5 bases). The length of the CDR3 is 13 residues. Germline-derived CDR1 and CDR2 are SGHRS and YFSETQ. Trimming took 3 bases from V and 3 from J, leaving 10 bases between them. CDR3 sequence reads: CASSSQGFYEQYF. CDR3 in DNA: TGCGCCAGCAGCTCTCAGGGATTCTACGAGCAGTACTTC.

This chain connects TRBV28 to TRBJ2-2, with 8 bases identical to TRBD2. The CDR3 totals 16 residues. The V gene end was trimmed by 6 bases and the J gene end by 4 bases; junction bases not matched to a gene: 10. Germline CDR1 reads MDHEN; CDR2 reads SYDVKM. CDR3 nucleotide sequence: TGTGCCAGCAGATCGCTAGCGGGCCCAGCCACCGGGGAGCTGTTTTTT. Translating it yields CASRSLAGPATGELFF.

Concerning this clone: The identical CDR3 is also encoded by other nucleotide sequences in the sample. This rearrangement joins TRBV14 to TRBJ2-7; 12 bases are a match to TRBD2. V shed 4 bases, J shed 3 bases, and the junction held 4 bases outside the gene matches. The CDR3 has 15 amino acids. Germline-derived CDR1 and CDR2 are SGHDN and FVKESK. As DNA, the CDR3 is TGTGCCAGCAGCCCAGGACTAGCGGGGATCTACGAGCAGTACTTC. Translated, it gives CASSPGLAGIYEQYF.

CDR3 region: CAWGQGNQPQHF. CDR3 in DNA: TGTGCCTGGGGGCAGGGGAATCAGCCCCAGCATTTT. The V call is TRBV30, the J call TRBJ1-5, with D possibly TRBD1 on 6 matching bases. Per the germline V gene, CDR1 is GTSNPN and CDR2 is SVGIG (reference sequence). V gave up 5 bases and J gave up 4 bases, with 9 bases separating them. The length of the CDR3 is 12 residues.

The chain combines TRBV5-4 with TRBJ2-7; TRBD2 matches 11 bases. Trimming cost V 4 bases and J 9 bases; bases outside gene matches: 9. Germline-derived CDR1 and CDR2 are SGHNT and YYREEE (reference sequence). This CDR3 spans 14 amino acids. As DNA, the CDR3 is TGTGCCAGCAGCCTCGGGACTAGCGGAATGGTGCAGTACTTC. As protein: CASSLGTSGMVQYF. The variable domain in full, with the rest retrieved from reference TRBV5-4 and TRBJ2-7, is ETGVTQSPTHLIKTRGQQVTLRCSSQSGHNTVSWYQQALGQGPQFIFQYYREEENGRGNFPPRFSGLQFPNYSSELNVNALELDDSALYLCASSLGTSGMVQYFGPGTRLTVT.

The J gene is TRBJ1-2, the V gene TRBV11-1, with a weak D call TRBD1 (6 bases). CDR3 length: 12 amino acids. The V end was cut by 3 bases, the J end by 9 bases, with 11 bases between. Germline-derived CDR1 and CDR2 are SGHAT and FQDESV (reference sequence). CDR3 protein: CASSFTGKSYTF. DNA for the CDR3: TGTGCCAGCAGCTTTACAGGGAAGAGCTACACCTTC.